One T cell receptor beta chain is described in this entry. No cognate antigen has been identified for it. Base qualities are not at hand, and no much larger clone is one base apart. The cohort was made up of around 720 healthy bone marrow donors. All cohort members were sampled while nominally healthy, although unrecorded immune exposures were likely present. The donor was CMV seronegative and was included in the group of 352 seronegative cohort members. A peripheral blood sample was collected from each donor, and TCR beta sequencing was performed on peripheral blood mononuclear cells. Genomic DNA was extracted from the blood cell samples with the Qiagen DNeasy Blood Extraction Kit. The library came from the immunoSEQ multiplex PCR assay. A mixture of 60 forward primers for TCR Vbeta segments and 13 reverse primers for TCR Jbeta segments was used in the multiplex PCR. The CDR3 region of rearranged TCR beta genes was amplified from genomic DNA with a multiplex PCR assay. On the Illumina HiSeq System, the amplified TCR beta libraries were sequenced as 87-base-pair reads. Concerning the study's data processing: Across the 666 repertoires, a later analysis counted 75 million to 90 million unique TCR beta chains, 9.5 million to 13 million of which were shared by at least two donors. Raw reads were error-corrected and collapsed into unique sequences by a nearest-neighbor algorithm in which closely related sequences were merged to remove PCR and sequencing errors. To assign V, D and J gene segments, CDR3 sequences were aligned to IMGT reference sequences. For a sequence to be retained, a match of at least six nucleotides to both a V gene segment and a J gene segment was required. A rearrangement counted as productive if the CDR3 had no stop codons and remained in frame with V and J, and every other rearrangement counted as non-productive. CDR3 was defined by IMGT convention, running from the second conserved V-encoded cysteine to the conserved J-encoded phenylalanine. In an earlier analysis of more than 550 of the donors, sequences lacking an unambiguous match to a single V gene segment were excluded. In an earlier analysis of around 590 of the donors, a V segment was called functional when productive rearrangements were above 56.7%, and segregating when the standard deviation between donors exceeded 5%. To diagnose cytomegalovirus status from the catalog of TCR beta chain sequences, a statistical classification framework was built. A later analysis assigned V and J genes by comparing TCR nucleotide sequences with IMGT/GENE-DB human TR gene sequences. A later analysis assigned CDR3 sequences and most-parsimonious VDJ recombination scenarios with the TCRdist pipeline. A later analysis defined each TCR beta chain by its CDR3 amino acid sequence plus V-gene family, and excluded reads lacking a unique V-gene family. As a way to deal with suspected cross-contamination and a sequencing artifact, a later analysis dropped 450 to 600 nucleotide sequences that were highly shared and had low generation probability. A later analysis calculated a clonal expansion index for each public chain from normalized within-repertoire ranks of inferred template counts. In a later analysis, generation probabilities were computed with a VDJ recombination model fitted to out-of-frame rearrangements, and the resulting probabilities were checked against IGoR. A later analysis scored TCR-TCR, TCR-HLA and TCR-CMV co-occurrence with hypergeometric tests, applying a repertoire-size bias correction to TCR pairs. To estimate false discovery rates, a later analysis permuted the HLA or CMV assignments 20 times. A later analysis grouped co-occurring TCRs with DBSCAN, adding TCRdist sequence similarity when clustering within HLA-allele-positive subsets. Repertoires with fewer than 30,000 or more than 120,000 public chains, plus five repertoires with anomalous nucleotide sharing, were excluded from co-occurrence clustering. Sourced from immuneACCESS, this table was stored by TCRdb with only in-frame sequences that have V and J called. A share of the clones is absent; for the studies checked, an unresolved V gene accounts for under half, and the remainder has no known explanation. V and J calls plus clone size are reproduced from that table; the DNA served to infer D and trimming. The sample table records roughly 100,000 clones; around 84% of these occur just once. Roughly 1.2% of the sample belongs to the ten largest clones.

This sample was included in a study of cytomegalovirus exposure and HLA in healthy donors (dated by TCRdb to the late 2010s). Some background on the complete study: In an earlier analysis of roughly 500 of the donors, less than 350 Gb of sequence data and 120 million or so unique TCR beta sequences from about 190 million T cells were reported. Around 300 gigabases of sequencing data and tens of millions of unique TCR sequences were included in an early release covering under 650 HLA-typed donors. Of the 300 to 400 genotyped donors, approximately 82% fell in the genetic ancestry cluster associated with self-reported Caucasian donors. The study was designed to test whether signatures of past pathogen exposure could be identified by cataloging public T cell receptors. The study profiled the T cell repertoires of hundreds of subjects by immunosequencing and related them to cytomegalovirus serostatus. A separate validation cohort of roughly 120 different subjects was used in addition to the roughly 720-subject first cohort. High-throughput TCR immunosequencing, statistical association of individual TCRs with disease status, and machine learning were combined to predict cytomegalovirus infection status. A later analysis re-examined previously published TCR beta repertoires from about 670 donors and added high-resolution HLA genotyping to investigate patterns of TCR occurrence. Rather than drawing on any new phenotypic data, the later analysis identified candidate immune exposures from TCR beta sequences and the way those sequences occurred across donors. To decide whether each TCR beta V gene segment behaved as functional or pseudogenic, an earlier analysis of several hundred of the donors relied on high-throughput TCR beta sequencing. Donor age, sex, ethnicity and CMV serostatus were collected together with the repertoire data. In a later genetic analysis, genome-wide SNP genotypes for about 55% of the 666 donors were used, and that subset was treated as a discovery cohort. All discovery cohort repertoires had been generated on a single sequencing platform. HLA typing covered class I and class II loci at four-digit resolution. The number of donors typed differed by locus, with roughly 620-640 for A, B, C, DRB1 and DQB1, 522 for DQA1, about 610 for DPA1, and around 430 for DPB1. Four to six DR-DQ haplotypes were handled as single units for association and clustering, since linkage in the cohort was strong. On average, roughly 250,000 unique TCR beta nucleotide sequences were sequenced per donor among some 430 genotyped donors of the cohort, with roughly 18% of those sequences being non-productive. Overall study results and their limits: In a later analysis, several top co-occurrence clusters were reported to appear linked to parvovirus B19, influenza, CMV and Epstein-Barr virus. Roughly uniform sequencing depth across donors was assumed in presence/absence analyses, although this assumption may not hold. According to a later analysis, TCR association rates differed among HLA loci, with DRB1 alleles showing the most associated TCRs and HLA-C alleles showing the fewest. According to a later genetic analysis, donors in an Asian-associated ancestry cluster had fewer N-insertions in productive TCRs than the roughly 700-donor mean. Compared with equally common non-associated chains, HLA-associated TCR beta chains in a later analysis were more clonally expanded and had lower generation probabilities. V-gene and J-gene trimming of TCR beta chains was associated with a missense DCLRE1C variant in a later genetic analysis, and the association was replicated in an independent cohort. HLA typing was unavailable for some donors at each locus, so association tests used only the typed subset. According to the authors, the approach could potentially be generalized to other disease states and immunological phenotypes. Correlated functional status among segregating V segments might be attributable to linkage disequilibrium, but an unknown experimental factor could not be ruled out. The classifier was reported to diagnose cytomegalovirus status with high specificity and sensitivity in both the original cohort and the validation cohort. In vitro tests confirmed that three of the cytomegalovirus-associated TCR beta chains recognize cytomegalovirus antigens. The 87-base-pair reads could not distinguish some IMGT-functional V segments, including TRBV6-2 and TRBV6-3, so those segments were excluded. The study gave a list of 150 to 200 TCR beta chains associated with cytomegalovirus. When HLA alleles, especially DR and DQ, strongly co-occurred, TCR associations were difficult to assign to individual alleles. Because counts were too low, 15 to 20 rarely observed V segments, including chromosome 9 orphons, were left out of the earlier analysis of 587 of the donors. A group of highly shared sequence variants was considered likely to be a technical artifact of the sequencing pipeline. A later analysis associated 16,951 TCR beta sequences with specific HLA alleles at a false discovery rate of 0.05. Across donors, most TCR sequences were observed very rarely, whereas some public TCRs were present in many individuals. CMV serostatus was the only immune exposure information available for the cohort. In a later analysis, most CMV-associated TCR beta chains were found to appear HLA-restricted, with HLA associations seemingly driven largely by CMV exposure. A further reported finding was that TCR beta sequences accurately predicted the HLA-A and HLA-B alleles for most subjects in the first cohort. In this cohort, only TCR beta chains were sequenced, and detectable features were limited by the absence of alpha or paired-chain data. In an earlier analysis of around 600 of the donors, most TCR beta V segments were observed in productive rearrangements about 87% or about 30% of the time, broadly matching IMGT annotations.

The junction carries 11 bases between V and J, which are trimmed by 2 bases and 7 bases respectively. The CDR3 spans 13 residues, from the cysteine through the phenylalanine. Only CDR3 DNA remains: 39 bases, in frame from the first base. Reading the germline V gene gives CDR1 MDHEN and CDR2 SYDVKM. Sample: PBMCs. The chain employs TRBV28 and TRBJ1-1; the D gene cannot be resolved reliably. The sequence was obtained from a man younger than 40 in good health and CMV-seronegative. The CDR3 amino acid sequence is: CASSLLKRGEAFF. The sequence in DNA is TGTGCCAGCAGTTTACTAAAGCGGGGTGAAGCTTTCTTT.